The following is a T cell receptor beta chain sequence with its context. Its cognate antigen has yet to be identified. Instrument used: NextSeq 550. The Human TCR Profiling Kit (MiLaboratory) was used to make UMI-labeled 5' RACE TRB cDNA libraries. The full amount of extracted RNA was used for cDNA synthesis, and the full amount of resulting cDNA was used for PCR amplification. The libraries were made side by side, with each library going through the same number of PCR cycles. The source study handled its data this way. With a requirement of at least two reads per UMI, MIGEC and MiXCR extracted about 53,000 +/- 9,400 unique UMI-labeled TRB cDNA molecules per library. On average, approximately 40,000 +/- 10,000 functional in-frame TRB CDR3 nucleotide clonotypes lacking stop codons were found per library. After downsampling to 5000 UMI-labeled TRB molecules per sample, diversity metrics, including normalized Shannon-Wiener and Chao1, were computed in VDJtools. VDJtools computed clonotype-size-weighted physicochemical properties of the central five CDR3 residues: interaction energy, strength, volume and Kidera factor 4. Once TCRdb had reprocessed the reads, it stored one entry per CDR3 protein sequence and supplied no DNA. The V and J calls and clone size come from TCRdb's table, not from the authors' own analysis. This sample's table has entries for approximately 120,000 distinct CDR3 sequences. Around 0.36% of the sample belongs to the ten largest clones.

The entry originates in a study of CXCR3-negative and CXCR3-positive naive CD8 T cells (dated by TCRdb to 2018 to 2020). Study-level background: In total, about 150 million TRB reads were obtained, or roughly 1.5 +/- 0.3 million reads per library. Diversity and physicochemical repertoire analyses covered roughly eleven donors pooled from two independent experiments. The TRBV-TRBJ cluster analysis covered naive subsets from a handful of donors and memory cells from 3 donors. What the work shows at the level of the full study, not this receptor alone: Similar TRBV-TRBJ usage was shown by naive CXCR3-negative and CXCR3-positive cells from the same donor, whereas distinct patterns were shown by memory cells. Because surface CD5, which is linked to self-reactivity in mice, was comparable between the naive subsets, TCR interaction strength was also inferred from the physicochemical properties of TRB CDR3s. Because CXCR3 expression was partially decreased after cryopreservation, freshly isolated PBMCs were used for most assays. Both naive subsets had comparably high repertoire diversity, while memory CD8+ T cells had much lower repertoire diversity. TRB CDR3s from CXCR3-positive naive cells showed higher hydrophobicity (lower Kidera factor 4), lower energy, and higher strength and volume indices than CXCR3-negative naive cells.

For each CD8+ T cell subset, flow sorting was done in triplicate, and roughly 310,000 cells per subset went directly into RLT lysis buffer. Naive CD8+ T cells were defined stringently as CD45RO-CCR7+CD27+CD95- to exclude memory contaminants. Peripheral blood mononuclear cells were isolated from buffy coats by standard density gradient centrifugation. A FACSAria III was used to flow-sort naive CXCR3-negative and CXCR3-positive CD8+ T cells. An RNeasy Mini Kit was used to extract total RNA from the sorted cells. The cysteine opens and the phenylalanine closes a CDR3 of 13 amino acids. DNA for this receptor is not on file.

The chain is encoded by TRBV12-3 or TRBV12-4 joined to TRBJ2-7. This sequence was found in a human donor in good health. Some clones in this sample may be carry-over from other donors' samples. The sample consisted of naive CXCR3+ CD8+ T cells from blood. This sample's cell subset or site label indicates: CD45RO-CCR7+CD27+CD95- naive CD8+ T cells expressing CXCR3 (TNR3+). The encoded CDR3 is CASSYGRFYEQYF.